This T cell receptor (beta chain) came from a study of identical twins. Study-wide results and limits: Potential partial confounding of zero-insertion analyses by invariant MAIT and iNKT cells was noted.

CDR1 and CDR2 from the germline V gene are SGHDT and YYEEEE. V shed 4 bases and J shed 4 bases, with 20 bases lying between them. This CDR3 contains 17 residues. In this sample, this clonotype turned up a few times. Antigen unknown. After template switching added a universal primer site, the resulting cDNA carried unique molecular identifiers. TCRdb re-derived calls from the 5' RACE reads in MiXCR, one entry per CDR3 protein. The table lists more than 1.5 million distinct CDR3 sequences, around 33% of them singletons. The TCR was taken from a newborn girl in good health. The V gene is TRBV5-6, the J gene TRBJ1-4; no reliable D call. The sample taken for sequencing was cord blood. The CDR3 is CASSVEGPLWGNEKLFF. CDR3 in DNA: TGTGCCAGCAGCGTGGAGGGTCCCCTTTGGGGTAATGAAAAACTGTTTTTT. The complete variable domain, with remaining parts taken from reference TRBV5-6 and TRBJ1-4, reads DAGVTQSPTHLIKTRGQQVTLRCSPKSGHDTVSWYQQALGQGPQFIFQYYEEEERQRGNFPDRFSGHQFPNYSSELNVNALLLGDSALYLCASSVEGPLWGNEKLFFGSGTQLSVL.